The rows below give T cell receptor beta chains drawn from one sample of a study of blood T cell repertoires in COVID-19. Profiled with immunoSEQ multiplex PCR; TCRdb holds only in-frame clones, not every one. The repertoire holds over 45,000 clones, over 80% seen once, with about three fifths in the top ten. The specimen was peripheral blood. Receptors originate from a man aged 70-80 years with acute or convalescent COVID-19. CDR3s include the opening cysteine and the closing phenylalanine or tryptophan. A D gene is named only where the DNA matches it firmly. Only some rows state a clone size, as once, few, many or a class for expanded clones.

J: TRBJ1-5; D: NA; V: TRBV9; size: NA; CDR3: CASSPRGEDNQPQHF; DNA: TGTGCCAGCAGCCCTCGGGGTGAGGACAATCAGCCCCAGCATTTT
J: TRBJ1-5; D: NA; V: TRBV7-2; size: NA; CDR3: CASSLIVGGQPQHF; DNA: TGTGCCAGCAGCTTAATTGTGGGGGGTCAGCCCCAGCATTTT
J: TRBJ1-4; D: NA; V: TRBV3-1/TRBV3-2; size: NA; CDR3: CASSLLREKLFF; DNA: TGTGCCAGCAGCTTACTTCGGGAAAAACTGTTTTTT
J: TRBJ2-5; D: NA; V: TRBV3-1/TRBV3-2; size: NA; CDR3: CASSLISTRGYSETQYF; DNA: TGTGCCAGCAGCCTCATATCAACTAGGGGGTATTCGGAGACCCAGTACTTC
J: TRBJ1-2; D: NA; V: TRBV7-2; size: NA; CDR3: CASSLERGWSIGYTF; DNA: TGTGCCAGCAGCTTGGAGCGGGGTTGGTCCATTGGCTACACCTTC
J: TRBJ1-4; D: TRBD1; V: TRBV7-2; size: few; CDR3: CASSKDRGITLFF; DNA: TGTGCCAGCAGCAAGGACAGGGGGATAACCCTGTTTTTT
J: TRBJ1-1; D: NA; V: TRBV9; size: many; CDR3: CASSVGAELEAFF; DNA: TGTGCCAGCAGCGTTGGGGCAGAGCTTGAAGCTTTCTTT
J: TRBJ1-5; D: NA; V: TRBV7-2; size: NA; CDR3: CASSSRRQGLNQPQHF; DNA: TGTGCCAGCAGCTCCAGACGGCAGGGATTAAATCAGCCCCAGCATTTT
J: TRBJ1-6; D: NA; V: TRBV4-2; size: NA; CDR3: CASSQDLGQGGSPLHF; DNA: TGTGCCAGCAGCCAAGATTTAGGGCAGGGTGGGTCACCCCTCCACTTT
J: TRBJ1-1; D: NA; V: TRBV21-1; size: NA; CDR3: CASIKQGRIAFF; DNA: TGTGCCAGCATCAAACAGGGGCGGATAGCTTTCTTT
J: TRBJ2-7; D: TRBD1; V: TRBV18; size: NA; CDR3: CASSPRQTGVGEQYF; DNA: TGTGCCAGCTCACCGAGACAGACAGGGGTGGGCGAGCAGTACTTC
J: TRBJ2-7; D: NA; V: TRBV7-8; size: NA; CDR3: CASTRRGGSGEQYF; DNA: TGTGCCAGCACCAGAAGGGGGGGAAGCGGCGAGCAGTACTTC
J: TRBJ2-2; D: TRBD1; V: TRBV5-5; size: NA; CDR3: CASSSSTGATAGELFF; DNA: TGTGCCAGCAGCTCCTCGACAGGGGCCACAGCCGGGGAGCTGTTTTTT
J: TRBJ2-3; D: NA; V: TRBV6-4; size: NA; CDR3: CASSEDSSGTDTQYF; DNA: TGTGCCAGCAGTGAAGACAGTTCCGGCACAGATACGCAGTATTTT
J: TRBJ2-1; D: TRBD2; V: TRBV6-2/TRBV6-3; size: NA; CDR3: CASSKGRLAGRGEQFF; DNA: TGTGCCAGCAGTAAAGGGAGACTAGCGGGAAGGGGTGAGCAGTTCTTC
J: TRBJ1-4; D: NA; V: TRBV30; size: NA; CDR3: CAWSGAGMDEKLFF; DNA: TGTGCCTGGAGTGGGGCCGGGATGGATGAAAAACTGTTTTTT